This T cell receptor beta chain derives from a study of STAT5B mutations in CD4+ large granular lymphocyte leukemia. The data were produced by immunoSEQ multiplex PCR, yet TCRdb's version contains in-frame clones alone and is incomplete. This sample has 32,000 or so clones, with about 85% found just once. This clone was detected only once. The CDR3 spans 13 residues. Germline CDR1 and CDR2: MDHEN and SYDVKM. V lost 10 bases and J lost 3; bases outside the gene matches: 8. The rearrangement links TRBV28 to TRBJ1-1, with 7 bases fitting TRBD1. The sequencing input was CD4+ T cells from blood buffy coats. The receptor comes from a human donor in good health. The CDR3 region has the DNA TGTGCCACTCTCGGACAGGTCGACACTGAAGCTTTCTTT. Translated: CATLGQVDTEAFF.